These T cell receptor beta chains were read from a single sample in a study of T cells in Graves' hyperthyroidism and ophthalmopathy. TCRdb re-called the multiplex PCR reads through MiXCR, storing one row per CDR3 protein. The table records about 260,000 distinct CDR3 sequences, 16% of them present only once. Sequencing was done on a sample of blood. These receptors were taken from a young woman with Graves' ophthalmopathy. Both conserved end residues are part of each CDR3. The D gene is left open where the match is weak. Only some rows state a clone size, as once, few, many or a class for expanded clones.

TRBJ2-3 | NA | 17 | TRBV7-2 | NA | TGTGCCAGCAGCCGCCTGGATGACGGGACCAGCACAGATACGCAGTATTTT | CASSRLDDGTSTDTQYF
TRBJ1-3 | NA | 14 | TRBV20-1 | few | TGCAGTGCTAGCCCTGCGGGACCCGGAAACACCATATATTTT | CSASPAGPGNTIYF
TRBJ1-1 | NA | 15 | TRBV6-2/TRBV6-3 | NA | TGTGCCAGCAGTTTATTTGGGGGCGCCGGCACTGAAGCTTTCTTT | CASSLFGGAGTEAFF
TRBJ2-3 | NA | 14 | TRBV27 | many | TGTGCCAGCAGCCCACGAGAGTACACAGATACGCAGTATTTT | CASSPREYTDTQYF
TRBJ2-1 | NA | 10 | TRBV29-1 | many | TGCAGCGTGAGGGTGGGAGAGCAGTTCTTC | CSVRVGEQFF
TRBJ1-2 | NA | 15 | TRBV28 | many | TGTGCCAGCCGATCGCGGGCGGAACCTAACTATGGCTACACCTTC | CASRSRAEPNYGYTF
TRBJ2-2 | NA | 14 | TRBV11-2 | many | TGTGCCAGCAGCTTAGTTATCATCCCCGGGGAGCTGTTTTTT | CASSLVIIPGELFF
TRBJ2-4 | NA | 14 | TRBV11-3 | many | TGTGCCAGCAGCTTCAACGCGGCGGTAAACATTCAGTACTTC | CASSFNAAVNIQYF
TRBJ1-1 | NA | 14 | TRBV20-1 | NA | TGCAGTGCTAGCCCGGGGCAGACGAACACTGAAGCTTTCTTT | CSASPGQTNTEAFF
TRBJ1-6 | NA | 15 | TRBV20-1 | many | TGCAGTGCTAGAGAATGGGACGGAGTGAATTCACCCCTCCACTTT | CSAREWDGVNSPLHF
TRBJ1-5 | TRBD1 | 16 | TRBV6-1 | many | TGTGCCAGCACCAACGGGGGGCAGGGGGCCAATCAGCCCCAGCATTTT | CASTNGGQGANQPQHF
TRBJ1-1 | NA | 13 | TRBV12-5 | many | TGTGCTAGTGGTTTGGCGTTGAACACTGAAGCTTTCTTT | CASGLALNTEAFF
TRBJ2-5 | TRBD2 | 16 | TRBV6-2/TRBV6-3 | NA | TGTGCCAGCAGTCCGGGACTAGCGGGGGCGGTGGAGACCCAGTACTTC | CASSPGLAGAVETQYF
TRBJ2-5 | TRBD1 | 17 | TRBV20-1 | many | TGCAGTGCTAGAGATATTGGGGCAGGGGGCTGGCAAGAGACCCAGTACTTC | CSARDIGAGGWQETQYF
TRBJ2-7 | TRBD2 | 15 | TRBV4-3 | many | TGCGCCAGCAGCCAAGGACTAGCGGGCGTTGACGAGCAGTACTTC | CASSQGLAGVDEQYF
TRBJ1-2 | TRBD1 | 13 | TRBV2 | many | TGTGCCAGCTTCGAGGGACAGGCTCATGGCTACACCTTC | CASFEGQAHGYTF
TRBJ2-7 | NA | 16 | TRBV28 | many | TGTGCCAGCAGTTTGTTTTCGCTGGCGCGTCACTACGAGCAGTACTTC | CASSLFSLARHYEQYF
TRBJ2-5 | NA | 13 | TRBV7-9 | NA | TGTGCCAGCAGCTTAGAGTTTGGGGGGACCCAGTACTTC | CASSLEFGGTQYF
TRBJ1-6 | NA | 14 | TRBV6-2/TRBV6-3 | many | TGTGCCAGCAGTTACTCGAACTCTGCCTCACCCCTCCACTTT | CASSYSNSASPLHF
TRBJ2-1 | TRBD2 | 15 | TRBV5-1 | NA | TGCGCCAGCAGCCCGGGACTATCTCGGGACGATGAGCAGTTCTTC | CASSPGLSRDDEQFF
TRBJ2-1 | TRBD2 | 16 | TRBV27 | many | TGTGCCAGCAGTTCCTTAGCGGGGCCTTCCTACAATGAGCAGTTCTTC | CASSSLAGPSYNEQFF
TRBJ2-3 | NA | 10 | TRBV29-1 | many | TGCAGCGCTCAACTGGATACGCAGTATTTT | CSAQLDTQYF
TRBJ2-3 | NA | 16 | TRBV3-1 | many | TGTGCCAGCAGCCTGTCATTTGGGGGAAACACAGATACGCAGTATTTT | CASSLSFGGNTDTQYF
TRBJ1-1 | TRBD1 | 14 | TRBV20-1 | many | TGCAGTGCTCGGCAGGGGGGTGGGCGCACTGAAGCTTTCTTT | CSARQGGGRTEAFF
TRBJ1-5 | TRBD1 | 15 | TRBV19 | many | TGTGCCAGCGAGACAGGGGGCCTAGGCAATCAGCCCCAGCATTTT | CASETGGLGNQPQHF
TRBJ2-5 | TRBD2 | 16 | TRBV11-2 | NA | TGTGCCAGCCGTCGGGGCCTAGCGGCCCACCAAGAGACCCAGTACTTC | CASRRGLAAHQETQYF
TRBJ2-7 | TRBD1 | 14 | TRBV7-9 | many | TGTGCCAGCAGCTTAGTTGGTGGGACAGACGAGCAGTACTTC | CASSLVGGTDEQYF
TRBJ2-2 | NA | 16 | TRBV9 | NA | TGTGCCAGCAGCCCGGCGGGGACAACGAACACCGGGGAGCTGTTTTTT | CASSPAGTTNTGELFF
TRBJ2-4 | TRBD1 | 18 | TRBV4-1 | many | TGCGCCAGCAGCCAAGGGGGACAGGGATCGATAGCCAAAAACATTCAGTACTTC | CASSQGGQGSIAKNIQYF
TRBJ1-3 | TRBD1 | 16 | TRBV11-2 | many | TGTGCCAGCAGCCCCAGGACAGGGGGTTCTGGAAACACCATATATTTT | CASSPRTGGSGNTIYF
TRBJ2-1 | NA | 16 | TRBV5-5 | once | TGTGCCAGCAGCTTGATAACAGGATTCTCCTACAATGAGCAGTTCTTC | CASSLITGFSYNEQFF
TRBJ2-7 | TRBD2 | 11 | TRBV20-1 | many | TGCAGTGCTAGAGGCGGGAGCGAGCAGTACTTC | CSARGGSEQYF
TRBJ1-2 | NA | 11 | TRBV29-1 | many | TGCAGCGTTGTTTTGAACTATGGCTACACCTTC | CSVVLNYGYTF
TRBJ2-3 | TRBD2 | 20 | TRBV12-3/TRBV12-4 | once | TGTGCCAGCAGCGGGGTGGGGGGGACTAGCGGGGGGCCTAGCACAGATACGCAGTATTTT | CASSGVGGTSGGPSTDTQYF
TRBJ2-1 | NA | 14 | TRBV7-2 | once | TGTGCCAGCAGCTTACTCCAGGGGAGGAATGAGCAGTTCTTC | CASSLLQGRNEQFF
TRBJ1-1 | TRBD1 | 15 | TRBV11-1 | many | TGTGCCAGCGGACAAAAGGACAGGGGATTGACTGAAGCTTTCTTT | CASGQKDRGLTEAFF
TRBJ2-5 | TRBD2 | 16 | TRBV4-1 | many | TGCGCCAGCAGCCAAGCCCCGGGACTAGCAGAAGAGACCCAGTACTTC | CASSQAPGLAEETQYF
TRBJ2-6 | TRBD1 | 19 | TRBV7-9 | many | TGTGCCAGCAGACGCCCGGGACAGGGCTCACTCTCTGGGGCCAACGTCCTGACTTTC | CASRRPGQGSLSGANVLTF
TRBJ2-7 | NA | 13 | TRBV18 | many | TGTGCCAGCTCACCTGCCCGGGCCTACGAGCAGTACTTC | CASSPARAYEQYF
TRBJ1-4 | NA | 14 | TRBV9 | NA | TGTGCCAGCAGCGTAGGTCTCAGGGATGAAAAACTGTTTTTT | CASSVGLRDEKLFF
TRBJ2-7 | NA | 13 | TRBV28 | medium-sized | TGTGCCAGCATATCCACCCAGAGGAGCGAGCAGTACTTC | CASISTQRSEQYF
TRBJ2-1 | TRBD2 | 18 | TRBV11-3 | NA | TGTGCCAGCAGCTTGGACAGGGCCGGGACTAGCGGATACAATGAGCAGTTCTTC | CASSLDRAGTSGYNEQFF
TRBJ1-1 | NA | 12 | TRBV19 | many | TGTGCCAGTACCGATTTCGGAACTGAAGCTTTCTTT | CASTDFGTEAFF
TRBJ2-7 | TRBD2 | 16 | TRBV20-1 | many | TGCAGTGCTAGACCCGGGGGGCGGGAGGTTCGCTACGAGCAGTACTTC | CSARPGGREVRYEQYF
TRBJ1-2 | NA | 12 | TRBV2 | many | TGTGCCAGCAGCATGGACTCTCATGGCTACACCTTC | CASSMDSHGYTF
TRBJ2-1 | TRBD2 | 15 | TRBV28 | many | TGTGCCAGCAGTTTCGTCGGGAGGGCCTACAATGAGCAGTTCTTC | CASSFVGRAYNEQFF
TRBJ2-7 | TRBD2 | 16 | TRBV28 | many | TGTGCCAGCAGTCCAGCGGCGGGAGGCCGAGGAGGCGAGCAGTACTTC | CASSPAAGGRGGEQYF
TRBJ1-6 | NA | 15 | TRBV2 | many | TGTGCCAGCAGTGAACATGGAGTAGGTAATTCACCCCTCCACTTT | CASSEHGVGNSPLHF
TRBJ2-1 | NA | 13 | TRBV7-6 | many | TGTGCCAGCAGCGGTTACAGGGAAGCTGAGCAGTTCTTC | CASSGYREAEQFF
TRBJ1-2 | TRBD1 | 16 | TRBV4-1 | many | TGCGCCAGCAGCCAAGATCTCGGGACAGGGGCGGGGGGCTACACCTTC | CASSQDLGTGAGGYTF
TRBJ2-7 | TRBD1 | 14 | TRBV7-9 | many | TGTGCCAGCAGCTCAGGGACAGGCCCCCTAGAGCAGTACTTC | CASSSGTGPLEQYF